Listed here is a single T cell receptor (beta chain). Profiling relied on immunoSEQ multiplex PCR, and the TCRdb table lists in-frame clones only, not all of them. This sample carries 95,000 to 100,000 clones, approximately 84% of them seen once, and the ten largest clones take 24%. These data come from a study of blood T cell repertoires in COVID-19. Study details: In each case, the material was cDNA or gDNA derived from T cells, B-cell-depleted T cells, or PBMCs.

This CDR3 region has 15 residues. The V gene end was trimmed by 3 bases and the J gene end by 8 bases; junction bases not matched to a gene: 11. Germline V gene lookup returns CDR1 DFQATT and CDR2 SNEGSKA (reference sequence). The chain links TRBV20-1 to TRBJ2-1; 9 bases agree with TRBD2. The source material was peripheral blood. The TCR comes from a human donor in a cohort sampled during active COVID-19. This CDR3 reads CSASPLAGVGYEQFF. CDR3 nucleotide sequence: TGCAGTGCTAGTCCCTTAGCGGGGGTGGGGTATGAGCAGTTCTTC.